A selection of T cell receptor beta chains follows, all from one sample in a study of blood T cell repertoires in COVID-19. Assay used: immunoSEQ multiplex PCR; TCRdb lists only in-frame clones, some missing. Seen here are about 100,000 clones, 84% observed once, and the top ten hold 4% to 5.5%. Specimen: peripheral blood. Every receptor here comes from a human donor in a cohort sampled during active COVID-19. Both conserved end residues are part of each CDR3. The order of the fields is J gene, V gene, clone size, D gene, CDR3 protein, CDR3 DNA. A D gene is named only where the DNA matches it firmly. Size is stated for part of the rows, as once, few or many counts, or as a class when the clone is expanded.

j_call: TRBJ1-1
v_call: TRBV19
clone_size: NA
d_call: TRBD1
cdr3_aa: CASRSSGQLPSEAFF
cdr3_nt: TGTGCCAGTAGGAGTTCGGGACAGCTACCCAGCGAAGCTTTCTTT

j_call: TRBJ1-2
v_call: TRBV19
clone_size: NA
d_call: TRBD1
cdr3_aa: CASSSGRDSPTSNYGYTF
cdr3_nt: TGTGCCAGTAGTAGTGGGCGGGACAGTCCAACCTCTAACTATGGCTACACCTTC

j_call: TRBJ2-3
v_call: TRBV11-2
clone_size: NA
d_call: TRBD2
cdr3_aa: CASSLAGGLGTDTQYF
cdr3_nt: TGTGCCAGCAGCTTAGCGGGAGGGTTGGGCACAGATACGCAGTATTTT

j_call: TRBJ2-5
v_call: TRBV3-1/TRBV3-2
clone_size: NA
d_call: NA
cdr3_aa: CASSQSSGRETQYF
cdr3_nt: TGTGCCAGCAGCCAATCAAGTGGCCGAGAGACCCAGTACTTC

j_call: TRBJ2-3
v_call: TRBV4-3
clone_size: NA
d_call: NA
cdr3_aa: CASSPGRGVPDTQYF
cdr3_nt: TGCGCCAGCAGCCCAGGCAGGGGTGTTCCAGATACGCAGTATTTT

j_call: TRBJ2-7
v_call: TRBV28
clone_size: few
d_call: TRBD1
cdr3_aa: CASSLISTGVHEQYF
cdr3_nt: TGTGCCAGCAGTTTAATATCGACAGGGGTCCACGAGCAGTACTTC

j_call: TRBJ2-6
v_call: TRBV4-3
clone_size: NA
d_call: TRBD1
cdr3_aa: CASSPGQLVSGANVLTF
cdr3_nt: TGCGCCAGCAGCCCGGGACAGCTAGTCTCTGGGGCCAACGTCCTGACTTTC

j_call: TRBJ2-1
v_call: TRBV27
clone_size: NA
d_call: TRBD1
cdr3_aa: CASSPGQYNEQFF
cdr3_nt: TGTGCCAGCAGTCCGGGACAGTACAATGAGCAGTTCTTC

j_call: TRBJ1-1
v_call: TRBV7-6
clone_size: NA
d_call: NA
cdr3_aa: CASSLGRRGNTEAFF
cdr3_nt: TGTGCCAGCAGCTTAGGTCGCCGGGGAAACACTGAAGCTTTCTTT

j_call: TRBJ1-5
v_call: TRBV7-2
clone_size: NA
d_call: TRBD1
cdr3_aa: CASSLGSTGAYSNQPQHF
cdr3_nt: TGTGCCAGCAGCTTAGGGTCGACAGGGGCTTATAGCAATCAGCCCCAGCATTTT

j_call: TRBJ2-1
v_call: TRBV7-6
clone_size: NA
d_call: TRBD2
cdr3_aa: CASSLSPKTSGISNEQFF
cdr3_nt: TGTGCCAGCAGCTTAAGCCCTAAGACTAGCGGGATATCCAATGAGCAGTTCTTC

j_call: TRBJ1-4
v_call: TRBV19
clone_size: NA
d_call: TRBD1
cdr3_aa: CASSKGAEEKLFF
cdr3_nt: TGTGCCAGTAGCAAGGGGGCAGAAGAAAAACTGTTTTTT

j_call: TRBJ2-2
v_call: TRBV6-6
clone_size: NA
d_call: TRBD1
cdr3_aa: CAGQGAGGADTGELFF
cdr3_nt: TGTGCCGGACAAGGTGCAGGGGGCGCCGACACCGGGGAGCTGTTTTTT

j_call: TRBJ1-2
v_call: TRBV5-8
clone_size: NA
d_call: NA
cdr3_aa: CASSPGGAPRGYTF
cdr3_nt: TGTGCCAGCAGCCCGGGGGGGGCGCCCCGGGGCTACACCTTC

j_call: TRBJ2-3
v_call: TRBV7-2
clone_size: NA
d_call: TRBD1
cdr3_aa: CASSKRADRGLDTQYF
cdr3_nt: TGTGCCAGCAGCAAAAGGGCGGACAGGGGACTAGATACGCAGTATTTT

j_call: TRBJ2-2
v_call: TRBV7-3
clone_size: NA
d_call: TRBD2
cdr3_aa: CASSLKPGGPGELFF
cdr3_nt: TGTGCCAGCAGCTTAAAGCCGGGAGGGCCCGGGGAGCTGTTTTTT

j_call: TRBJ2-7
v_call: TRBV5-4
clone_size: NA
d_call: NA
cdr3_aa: CASSSGQGPGYEQYF
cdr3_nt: TGTGCCAGCAGCTCGGGCCAGGGCCCCGGCTACGAGCAGTACTTC

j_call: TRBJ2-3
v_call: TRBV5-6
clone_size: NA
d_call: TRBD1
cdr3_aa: CASSWDRSTDTQYF
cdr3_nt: TGTGCCAGCAGCTGGGACAGGAGCACAGATACGCAGTATTTT

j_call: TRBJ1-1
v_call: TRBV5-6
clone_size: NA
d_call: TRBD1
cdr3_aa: CASSPWGQASTEAFF
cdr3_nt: TGTGCCAGCAGCCCGTGGGGACAGGCCAGCACTGAAGCTTTCTTT

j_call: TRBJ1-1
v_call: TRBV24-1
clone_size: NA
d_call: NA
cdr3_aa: CATRGTENTEAFF
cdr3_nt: TGTGCCACCAGGGGCACAGAGAACACTGAAGCTTTCTTT